This T cell receptor beta chain was retrieved from a study of blood T cell repertoires in COVID-19. Germline V CDR1 and CDR2: MDHEN, SYDVKM. This CDR3 has 17 amino acids. The V end lost 4 bases, the J end lost 2 bases, and 18 bases lay between the germline ends. Libraries were prepared by immunoSEQ multiplex PCR; TCRdb keeps only in-frame clonotypes and omits some of them. This sample yields over 85,000 clones, of which 70% to 90% are seen a single time; approximately 3.4% belongs to the top ten. This chain joins TRBV28 and TRBJ1-5; possibly TRBD1 for D (5 bases). This TCR was recovered from a woman in her fifties or sixties with acute or convalescent COVID-19. Sequencing was performed on peripheral blood. The CDR3 DNA is TGTGCCAGCAGTTCTCCCGCCGGGGGTTGGGGCAATCAGCCCCAGCATTTT. Its protein is CASSSPAGGWGNQPQHF.